This T cell receptor (beta chain) was sequenced for a study of shared clonotypes between healthy human individuals. Study context: Researchers assigned three CD4 naive, three CD4 memory, two CD8 naive and one CD8 memory plate to each donor. General study results and limits: Among several donors, about 4.6% of naive CD4 clonotypes were found in common.

Splitting the CD4+ cells yielded a CD45RA+ naive subset and a CD45RA-negative memory subset. Notes on this clone: The antigen is unknown.

Clones were read by immunoSEQ multiplex PCR, and TCRdb kept only the in-frame ones, dropping some. This table holds under 2.5 million clones, 92% found once. The germline V gene encodes CDR1 SGHRS and CDR2 YFSETQ. Trimming took 4 bases from V and 7 from J, leaving 17 bases between them. CDR3 length: 14 residues. This clonotype originated in a man aged 18 to 30 in good health. Some clones in this sample may be carry-over from other donors' samples. This rearrangement joins TRBV5-1 to TRBJ1-2, with D perhaps TRBD1 (5 bases). The material sequenced was naive CD4+ T cells from PBMCs. Subset described: CD45RA+ positively selected. CDR3 amino acids: CASSARGGASGYTF. The CDR3 DNA sequence: TGCGCCAGCAGCGCCCGGGGAGGGGCTAGTGGCTACACCTTC.